This TCR beta chain was recorded in a study of beta chain features in type 1 diabetes. Whole-study findings and limits: TCRB CDR3s from Type 1 diabetes patients were moderately but significantly shorter in all four CD4+ subsets.

Trimming cost V 0 bases and J 6 bases, with 7 bases left between them. The germline V gene encodes CDR1 LGHNA and CDR2 YSLEER. The CDR3 runs 13 residues. This clone has more than one count but fewer than ten. Its cognate antigen is unknown. Of the isolated RNA, all was reverse transcribed, and so the sequenced material was expressed TCRB transcripts. Roughly 3.5 million reads per sample were averaged for naive, central memory and regulatory samples. Profiling relied on immunoSEQ multiplex PCR, and the TCRdb table lists in-frame clones only, not all of them. The repertoire holds 300,000 or so clones, with about 13% as singletons.

The material sequenced was naive CD4+ T cells from blood. The origin of this receptor is a woman aged 18-29 years with type 1 diabetes. This chain links TRBV4-3 with TRBJ2-3; D is uncertain. The CDR3 reads CASSQDLTDTQYF. As DNA, the CDR3 is TGCGCCAGCAGCCAAGATCTAACGGATACGCAGTATTTT.